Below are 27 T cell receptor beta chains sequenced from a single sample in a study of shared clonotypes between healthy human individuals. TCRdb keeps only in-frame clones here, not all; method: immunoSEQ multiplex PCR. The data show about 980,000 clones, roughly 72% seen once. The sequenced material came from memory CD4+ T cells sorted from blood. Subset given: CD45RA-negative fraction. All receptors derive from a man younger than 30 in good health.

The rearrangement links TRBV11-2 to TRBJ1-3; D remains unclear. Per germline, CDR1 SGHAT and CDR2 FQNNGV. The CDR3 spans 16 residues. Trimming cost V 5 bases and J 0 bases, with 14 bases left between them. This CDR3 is CASSPRAGPSGNTIYF. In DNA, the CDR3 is TGTGCCAGCAGCCCCCGCGCAGGCCCCTCTGGAAACACCATATATTTT.

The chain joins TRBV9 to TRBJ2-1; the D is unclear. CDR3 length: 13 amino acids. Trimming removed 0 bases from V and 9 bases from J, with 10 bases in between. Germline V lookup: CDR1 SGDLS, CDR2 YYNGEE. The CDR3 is CASSVGWVSEQFF. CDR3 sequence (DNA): TGTGCCAGCAGCGTAGGGTGGGTGAGTGAGCAGTTCTTC.

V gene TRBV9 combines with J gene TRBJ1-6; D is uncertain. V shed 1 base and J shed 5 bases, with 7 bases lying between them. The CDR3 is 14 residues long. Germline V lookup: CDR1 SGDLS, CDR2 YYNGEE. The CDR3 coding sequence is TGTGCCAGCAGCGTACTAAGTAATAATTCACCCCTCCACTTT. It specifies CASSVLSNNSPLHF.

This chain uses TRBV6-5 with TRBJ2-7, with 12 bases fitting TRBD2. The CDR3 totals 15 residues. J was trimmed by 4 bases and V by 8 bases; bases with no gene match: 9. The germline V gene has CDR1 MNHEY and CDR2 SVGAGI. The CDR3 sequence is CASGFRLAGVYEQYF. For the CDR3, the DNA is TGTGCCAGCGGGTTCCGACTAGCGGGAGTTTACGAGCAGTACTTC.

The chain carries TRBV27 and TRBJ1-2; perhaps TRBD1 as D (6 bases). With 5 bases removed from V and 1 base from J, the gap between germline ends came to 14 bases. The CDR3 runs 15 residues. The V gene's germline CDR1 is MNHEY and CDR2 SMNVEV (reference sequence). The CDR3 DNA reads TGTGCCAGCAGTATCCACAGGGACCTTAACTATGGCTACACCTTC. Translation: CASSIHRDLNYGYTF.

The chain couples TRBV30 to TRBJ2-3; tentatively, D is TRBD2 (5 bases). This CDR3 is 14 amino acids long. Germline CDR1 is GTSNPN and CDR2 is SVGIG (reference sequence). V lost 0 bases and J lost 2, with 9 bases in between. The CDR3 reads CAWSVLVVTDTQYF. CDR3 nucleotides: TGTGCCTGGAGTGTACTAGTGGTCACAGATACGCAGTATTTT.

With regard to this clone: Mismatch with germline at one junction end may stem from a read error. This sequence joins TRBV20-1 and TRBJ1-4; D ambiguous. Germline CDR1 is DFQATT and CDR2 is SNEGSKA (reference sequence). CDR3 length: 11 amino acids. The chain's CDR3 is CSARPNGPEAF. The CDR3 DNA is TGCAGTGCTAGACCCAACGGGCCAGAGGCTTTT.

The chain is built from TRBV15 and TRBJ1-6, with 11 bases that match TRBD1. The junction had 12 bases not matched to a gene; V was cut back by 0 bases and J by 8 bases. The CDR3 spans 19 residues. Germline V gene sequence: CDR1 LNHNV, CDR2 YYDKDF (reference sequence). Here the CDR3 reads CATSRDRQDRGRVYSPLHF. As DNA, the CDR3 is TGTGCCACCAGCAGAGATCGACAGGACAGGGGGCGCGTCTATTCACCCCTCCACTTT.

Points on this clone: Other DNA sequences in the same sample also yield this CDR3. CDR3 in DNA: TGTGCCAGCAGTCCAGGACTAGCGGGAGCCGGGGAGCTGTTTTTT. Its translation: CASSPGLAGAGELFF. V and J are TRBV5-4 and TRBJ2-2; 13 nucleotides agree with TRBD2. The CDR3 sequence is 15 residues long. The germline V gene encodes CDR1 SGHNT and CDR2 YYREEE (reference sequence). J was trimmed by 6 bases and V by 5 bases; bases with no gene match: 4. The whole variable domain, filled in from reference TRBV5-4 and TRBJ2-2, reads ETGVTQSPTHLIKTRGQQVTLRCSSQSGHNTVSWYQQALGQGPQFIFQYYREEENGRGNFPPRFSGLQFPNYSSELNVNALELDDSALYLCASSPGLAGAGELFFGEGSRLTVL.

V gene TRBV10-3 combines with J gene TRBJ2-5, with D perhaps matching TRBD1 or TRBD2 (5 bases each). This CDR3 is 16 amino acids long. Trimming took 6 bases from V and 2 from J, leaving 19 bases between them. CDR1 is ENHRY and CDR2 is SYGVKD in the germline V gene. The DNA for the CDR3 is TGTGCCATCAGGGGGACCCACGAGGGTGGTCAAGAGACCCAGTACTTC. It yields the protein CAIRGTHEGGQETQYF.

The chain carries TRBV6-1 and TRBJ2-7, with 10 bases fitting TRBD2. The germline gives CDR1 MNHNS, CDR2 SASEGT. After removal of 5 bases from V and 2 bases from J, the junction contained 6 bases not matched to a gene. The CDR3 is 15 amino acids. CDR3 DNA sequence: TGTGCCAGCAGTTCTAGCGGGAGCCCCCCCTACGAGCAGTACTTC. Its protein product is CASSSSGSPPYEQYF.

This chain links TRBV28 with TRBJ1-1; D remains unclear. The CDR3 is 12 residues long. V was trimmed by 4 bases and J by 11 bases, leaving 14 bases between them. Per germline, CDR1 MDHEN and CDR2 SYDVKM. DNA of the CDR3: TGTGCCAGCAGTTCGACCGCCTCTGGGGCTTTCTTT. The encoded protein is CASSSTASGAFF.

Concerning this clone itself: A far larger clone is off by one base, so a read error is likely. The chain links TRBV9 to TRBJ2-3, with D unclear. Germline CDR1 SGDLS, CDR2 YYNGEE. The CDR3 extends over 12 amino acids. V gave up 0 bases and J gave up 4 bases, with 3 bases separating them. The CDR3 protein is CASSVDADTQYF. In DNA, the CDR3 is TGTGCCAGCAGCGTAGACGCAGATACGCAGTATTTT. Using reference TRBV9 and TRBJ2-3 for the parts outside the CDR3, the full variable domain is DSGVTQTPKHLITATGQRVTLRCSPRSGDLSVYWYQQSLDQGLQFLIQYYNGEERAKGNILERFSAQQFPDLHSELNLSSLELGDSALYFCASSVDADTQYFGPGTRLTVL.

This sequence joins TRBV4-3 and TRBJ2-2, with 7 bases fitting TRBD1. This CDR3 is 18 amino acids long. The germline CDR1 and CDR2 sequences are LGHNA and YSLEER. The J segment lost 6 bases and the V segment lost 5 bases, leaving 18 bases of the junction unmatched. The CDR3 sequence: CASSLVTGWGPWAGELFF. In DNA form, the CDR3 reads TGCGCCAGCAGCTTGGTGACAGGGTGGGGGCCGTGGGCCGGGGAGCTGTTTTTT.

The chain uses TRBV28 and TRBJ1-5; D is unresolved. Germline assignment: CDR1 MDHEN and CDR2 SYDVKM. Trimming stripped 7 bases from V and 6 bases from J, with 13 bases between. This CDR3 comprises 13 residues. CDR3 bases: TGTGCCAGCACCCGAAGGAGAAGTCAGCCCCAGCATTTT. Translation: CASTRRRSQPQHF.

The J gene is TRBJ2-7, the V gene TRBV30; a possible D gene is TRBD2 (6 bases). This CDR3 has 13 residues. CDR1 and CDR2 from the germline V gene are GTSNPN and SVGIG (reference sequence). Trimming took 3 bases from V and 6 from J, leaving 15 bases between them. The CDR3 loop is CAWRNSGVREQYF. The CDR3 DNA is TGTGCCTGGAGGAATTCGGGAGTGCGCGAGCAGTACTTC. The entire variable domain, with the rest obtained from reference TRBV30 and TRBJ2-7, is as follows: SQTIHQWPATLVQPVGSPLSLECTVEGTSNPNLYWYRQAAGRGLQLLFYSVGIGQISSEVPQNLSASRPQDRQFILSSKKLLLSDSGFYLCAWRNSGVREQYFGPGTRLTVT.

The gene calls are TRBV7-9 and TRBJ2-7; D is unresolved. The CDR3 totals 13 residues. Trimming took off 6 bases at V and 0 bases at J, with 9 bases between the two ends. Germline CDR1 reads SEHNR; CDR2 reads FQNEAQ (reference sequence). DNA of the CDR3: TGTGCCAGCAGACGGTCCGACTCCTACGAGCAGTACTTC. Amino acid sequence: CASRRSDSYEQYF.

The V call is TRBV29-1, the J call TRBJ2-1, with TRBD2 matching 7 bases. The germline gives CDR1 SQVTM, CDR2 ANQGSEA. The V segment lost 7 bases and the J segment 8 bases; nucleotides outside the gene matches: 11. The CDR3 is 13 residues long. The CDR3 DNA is TGCAGCGCCACAAGCGGGATCGGGGATGAGCAGTTCTTC. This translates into CSATSGIGDEQFF.

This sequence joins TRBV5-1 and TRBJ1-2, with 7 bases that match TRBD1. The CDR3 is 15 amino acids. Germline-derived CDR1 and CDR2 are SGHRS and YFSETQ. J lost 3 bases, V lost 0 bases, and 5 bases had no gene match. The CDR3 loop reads CASSLVATGHYGYTF. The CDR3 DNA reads TGCGCCAGCAGCTTGGTAGCGACAGGGCACTATGGCTACACCTTC.

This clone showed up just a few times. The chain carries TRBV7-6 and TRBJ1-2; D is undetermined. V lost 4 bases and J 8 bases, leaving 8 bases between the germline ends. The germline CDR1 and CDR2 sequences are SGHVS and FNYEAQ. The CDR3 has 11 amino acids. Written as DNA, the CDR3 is TGTGCCAGCAGCTCAACGAGGGGCTACACCTTC. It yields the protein CASSSTRGYTF.

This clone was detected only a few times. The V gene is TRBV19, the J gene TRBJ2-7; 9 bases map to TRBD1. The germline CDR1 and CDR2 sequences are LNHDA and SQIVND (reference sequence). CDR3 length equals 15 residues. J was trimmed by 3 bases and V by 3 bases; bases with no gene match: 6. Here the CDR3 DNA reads TGTGCCAGTAGTATCGGTGGGACAGGGAGCTACGAGCAGTACTTC. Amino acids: CASSIGGTGSYEQYF.

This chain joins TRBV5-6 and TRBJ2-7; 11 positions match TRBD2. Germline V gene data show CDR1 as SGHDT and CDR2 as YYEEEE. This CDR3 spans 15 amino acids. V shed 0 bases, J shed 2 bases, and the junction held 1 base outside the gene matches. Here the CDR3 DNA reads TGTGCCAGCAGCTTGGCGGGACTAGCGGCCTACGAGCAGTACTTC. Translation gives CASSLAGLAAYEQYF.

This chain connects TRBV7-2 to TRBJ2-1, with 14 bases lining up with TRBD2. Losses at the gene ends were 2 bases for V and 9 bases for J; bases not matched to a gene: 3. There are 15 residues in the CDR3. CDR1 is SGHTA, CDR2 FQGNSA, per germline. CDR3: CASSLRLAGGGEQFF. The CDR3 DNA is TGTGCCAGCAGCTTACGACTAGCGGGAGGGGGTGAGCAGTTCTTC.

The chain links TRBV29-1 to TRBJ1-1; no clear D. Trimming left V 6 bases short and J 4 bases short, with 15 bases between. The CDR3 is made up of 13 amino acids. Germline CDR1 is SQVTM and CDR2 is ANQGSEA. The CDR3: CSVLGDGSTEAFF. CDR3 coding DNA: TGCAGCGTCCTGGGAGACGGGAGCACTGAAGCTTTCTTT.

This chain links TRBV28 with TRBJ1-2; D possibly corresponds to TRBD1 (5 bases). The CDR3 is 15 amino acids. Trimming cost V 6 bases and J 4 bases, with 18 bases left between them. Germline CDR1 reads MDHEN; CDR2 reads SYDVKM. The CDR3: CASSDYGGTAYGYTF. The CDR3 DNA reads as TGTGCCAGCAGCGATTATGGGGGGACTGCCTATGGCTACACCTTC.

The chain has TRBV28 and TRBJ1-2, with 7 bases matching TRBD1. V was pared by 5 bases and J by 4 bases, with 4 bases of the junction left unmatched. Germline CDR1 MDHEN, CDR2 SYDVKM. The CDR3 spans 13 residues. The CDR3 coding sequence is TGTGCCAGCAGTCCCCGACAGGGCTATGGCTACACCTTC. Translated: CASSPRQGYGYTF.

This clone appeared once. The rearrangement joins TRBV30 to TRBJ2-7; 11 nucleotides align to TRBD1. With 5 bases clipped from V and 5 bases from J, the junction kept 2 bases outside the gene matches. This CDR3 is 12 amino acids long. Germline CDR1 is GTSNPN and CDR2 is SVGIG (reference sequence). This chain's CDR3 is CAWGQGANEQYF. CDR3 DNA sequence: TGTGCCTGGGGACAGGGGGCAAACGAGCAGTACTTC.